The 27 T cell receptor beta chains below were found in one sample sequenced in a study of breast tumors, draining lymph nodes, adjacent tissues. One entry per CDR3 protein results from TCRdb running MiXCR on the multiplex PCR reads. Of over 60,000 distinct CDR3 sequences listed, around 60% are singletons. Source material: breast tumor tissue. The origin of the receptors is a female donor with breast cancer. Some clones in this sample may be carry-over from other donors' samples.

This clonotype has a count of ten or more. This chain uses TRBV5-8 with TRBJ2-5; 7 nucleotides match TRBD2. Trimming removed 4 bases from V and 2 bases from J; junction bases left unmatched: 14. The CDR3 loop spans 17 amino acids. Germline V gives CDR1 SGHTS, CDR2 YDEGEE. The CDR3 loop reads CASSPGGGGRWQETQYF. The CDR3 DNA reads TGTGCCAGCAGCCCGGGGGGTGGCGGGAGATGGCAAGAGACCCAGTACTTC.

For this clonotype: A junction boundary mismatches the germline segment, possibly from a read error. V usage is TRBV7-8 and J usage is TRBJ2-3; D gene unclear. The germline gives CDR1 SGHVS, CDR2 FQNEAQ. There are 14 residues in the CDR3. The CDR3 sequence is CVSSLMGPTDTQYF. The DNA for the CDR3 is TGTGTCAGCAGCTTAATGGGCCCCACAGATACGCAGTACTTT.

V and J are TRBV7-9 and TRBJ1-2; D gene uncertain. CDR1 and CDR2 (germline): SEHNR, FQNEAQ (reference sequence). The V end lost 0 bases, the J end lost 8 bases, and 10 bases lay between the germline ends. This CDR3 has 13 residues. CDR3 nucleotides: TGTGCCAGCAGCTTAGCTCTAGCTGACGGCTACACCTTC. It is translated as CASSLALADGYTF.

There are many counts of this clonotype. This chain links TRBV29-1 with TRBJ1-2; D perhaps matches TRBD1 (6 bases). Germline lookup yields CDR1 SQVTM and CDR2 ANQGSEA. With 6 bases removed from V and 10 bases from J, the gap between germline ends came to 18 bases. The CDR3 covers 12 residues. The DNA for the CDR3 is TGCAGCGTCCTGCGGGACAACATGAACTACACCTTC. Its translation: CSVLRDNMNYTF.

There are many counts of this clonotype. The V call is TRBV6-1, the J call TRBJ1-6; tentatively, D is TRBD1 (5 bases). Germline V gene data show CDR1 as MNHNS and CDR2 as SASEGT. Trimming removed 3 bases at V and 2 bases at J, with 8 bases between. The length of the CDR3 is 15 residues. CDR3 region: CASSDRGPYNSPLHF. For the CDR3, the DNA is TGTGCCAGCAGTGATAGGGGCCCCTATAATTCACCCCTCCACTTT.

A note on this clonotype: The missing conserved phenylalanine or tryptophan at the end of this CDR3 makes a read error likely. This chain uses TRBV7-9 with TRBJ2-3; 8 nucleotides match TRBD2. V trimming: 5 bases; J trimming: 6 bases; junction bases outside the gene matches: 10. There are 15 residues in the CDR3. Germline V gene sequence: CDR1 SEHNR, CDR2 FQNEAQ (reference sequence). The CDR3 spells CASSQDRGGRDTQYS. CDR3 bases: TGTGCCAGCAGCCAAGATCGGGGGGGGCGGGATACGCAGTATTCT.

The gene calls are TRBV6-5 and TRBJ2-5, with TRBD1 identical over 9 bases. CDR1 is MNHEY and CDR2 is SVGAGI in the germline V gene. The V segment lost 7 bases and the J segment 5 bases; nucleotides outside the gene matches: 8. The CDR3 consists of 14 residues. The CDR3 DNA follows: TGTGCCAGCATCTCAACAGGGGGCGAGGAGACCCAGTACTTC. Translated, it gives CASISTGGEETQYF.

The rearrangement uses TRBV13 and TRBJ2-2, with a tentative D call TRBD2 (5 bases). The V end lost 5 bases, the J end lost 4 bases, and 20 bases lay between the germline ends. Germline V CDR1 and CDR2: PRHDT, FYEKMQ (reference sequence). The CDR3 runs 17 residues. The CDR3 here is CASSTSRDYFATGELFF. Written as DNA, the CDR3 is TGTGCCAGCAGCACCTCGCGAGACTACTTTGCCACCGGGGAGCTGTTTTTT.

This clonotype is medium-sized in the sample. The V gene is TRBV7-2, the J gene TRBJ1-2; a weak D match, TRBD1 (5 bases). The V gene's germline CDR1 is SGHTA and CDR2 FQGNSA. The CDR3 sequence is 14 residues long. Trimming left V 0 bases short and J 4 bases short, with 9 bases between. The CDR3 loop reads CASSLARGSYGYTF. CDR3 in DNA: TGTGCCAGCAGCTTAGCTAGGGGTAGCTATGGCTACACCTTC.

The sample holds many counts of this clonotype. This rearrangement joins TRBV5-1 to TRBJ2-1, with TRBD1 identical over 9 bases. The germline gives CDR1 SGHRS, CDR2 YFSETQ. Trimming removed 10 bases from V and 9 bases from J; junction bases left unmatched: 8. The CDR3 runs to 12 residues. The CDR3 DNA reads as TGCGCCGGTGGACAGGGGACGGGTGAGCAGTTCTTC. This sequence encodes CAGGQGTGEQFF.

The CDR3 nucleotides are TGTGCCAGTAGTAAAGGATCCTCTGGAAACACCATATATTTT. Translated, it gives CASSKGSSGNTIYF. The chain recombines TRBV19 with TRBJ1-3; D is unresolved. The germline V gene has CDR1 LNHDA and CDR2 SQIVND (reference sequence). Trimming shortened V by 4 bases and J by 0 bases, and 7 bases separated the two germline ends. CDR3 length equals 14 residues.

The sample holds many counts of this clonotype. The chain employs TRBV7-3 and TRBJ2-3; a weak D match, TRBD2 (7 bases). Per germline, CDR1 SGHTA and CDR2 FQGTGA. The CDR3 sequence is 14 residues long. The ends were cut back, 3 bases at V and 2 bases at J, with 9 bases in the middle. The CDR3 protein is CASSLAGATDTQYF. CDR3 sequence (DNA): TGTGCCAGCAGCTTGGCGGGGGCCACAGATACGCAGTATTTT. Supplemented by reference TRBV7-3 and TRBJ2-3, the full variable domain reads GAGVSQTPSNKVTEKGKYVELRCDPISGHTALYWYRQSLGQGPEFLIYFQGTGAADDSGLPNDRFFAVRPEGSVSTLKIQRTERGDSAVYLCASSLAGATDTQYFGPGTRLTVL.

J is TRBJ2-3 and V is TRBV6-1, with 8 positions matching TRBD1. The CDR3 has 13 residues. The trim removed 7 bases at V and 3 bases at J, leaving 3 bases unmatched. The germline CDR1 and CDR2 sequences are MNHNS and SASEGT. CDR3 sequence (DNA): TGTGCCAGCAACAGACAGGGGACAGATACGCAGTATTTT. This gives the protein CASNRQGTDTQYF.

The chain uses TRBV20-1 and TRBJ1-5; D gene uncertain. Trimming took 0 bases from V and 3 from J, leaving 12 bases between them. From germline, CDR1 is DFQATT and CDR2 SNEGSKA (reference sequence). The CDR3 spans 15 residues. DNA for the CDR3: TGCAGTGCTAGAGATGTACGGGGATACAATCAGCCCCAGCATTTT. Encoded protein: CSARDVRGYNQPQHF.

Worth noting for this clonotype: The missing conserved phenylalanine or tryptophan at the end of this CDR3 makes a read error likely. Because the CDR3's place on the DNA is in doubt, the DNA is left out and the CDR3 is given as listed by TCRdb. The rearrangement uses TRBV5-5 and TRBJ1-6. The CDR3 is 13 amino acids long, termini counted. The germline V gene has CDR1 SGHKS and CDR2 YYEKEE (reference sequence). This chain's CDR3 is CASNLAPRGGSNY.

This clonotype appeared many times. CDR3 nucleotides: TGTGCCAGCAGTCCGCAGGGGACTGGGGCCAACGTCCTGACTTTC. It specifies CASSPQGTGANVLTF. The chain uses TRBV6-5 and TRBJ2-6, with D perhaps matching TRBD1 (6 bases). Per germline, CDR1 MNHEY and CDR2 SVGAGI. The V gene lost 5 bases and the J gene lost 2 bases, with 10 bases spanning the gap. The CDR3 sequence is 15 residues long.

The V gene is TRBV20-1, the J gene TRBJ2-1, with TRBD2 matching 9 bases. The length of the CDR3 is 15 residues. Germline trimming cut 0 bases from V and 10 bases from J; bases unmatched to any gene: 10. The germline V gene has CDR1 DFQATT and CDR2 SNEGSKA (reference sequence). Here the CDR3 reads CSAREAGGGDGEQFF. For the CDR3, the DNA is TGCAGTGCTAGAGAGGCTGGCGGGGGGGATGGGGAGCAGTTCTTC.

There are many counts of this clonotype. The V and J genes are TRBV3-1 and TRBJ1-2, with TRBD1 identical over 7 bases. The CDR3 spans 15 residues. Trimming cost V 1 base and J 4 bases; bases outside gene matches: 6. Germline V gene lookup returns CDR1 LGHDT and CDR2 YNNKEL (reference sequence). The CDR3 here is CASSQARQGSYGYTF. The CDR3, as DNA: TGTGCCAGCAGCCAAGCCCGACAGGGCAGCTATGGCTACACCTTC.

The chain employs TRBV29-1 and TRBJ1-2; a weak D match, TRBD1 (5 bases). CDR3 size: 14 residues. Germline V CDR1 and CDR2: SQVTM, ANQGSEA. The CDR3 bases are TGCGGGGGGACCGATAATAAGCTCGCCTCTGGCTACACCTTC. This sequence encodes CGGTDNKLASGYTF.

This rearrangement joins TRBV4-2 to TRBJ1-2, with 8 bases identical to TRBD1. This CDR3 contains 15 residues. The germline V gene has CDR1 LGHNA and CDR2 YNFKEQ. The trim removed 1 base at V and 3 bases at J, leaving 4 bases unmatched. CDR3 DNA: TGTGCCAGCAGCCAAGCCACAGGGGGATACTATGGCTACACCTTC. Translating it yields CASSQATGGYYGYTF.

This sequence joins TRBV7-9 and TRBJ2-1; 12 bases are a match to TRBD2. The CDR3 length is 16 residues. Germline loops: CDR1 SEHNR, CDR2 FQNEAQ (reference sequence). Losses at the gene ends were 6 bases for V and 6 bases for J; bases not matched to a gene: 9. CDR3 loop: CASSAGLAGGPNEQFF. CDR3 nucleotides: TGTGCCAGCAGTGCGGGGCTAGCGGGAGGGCCCAATGAGCAGTTCTTC.

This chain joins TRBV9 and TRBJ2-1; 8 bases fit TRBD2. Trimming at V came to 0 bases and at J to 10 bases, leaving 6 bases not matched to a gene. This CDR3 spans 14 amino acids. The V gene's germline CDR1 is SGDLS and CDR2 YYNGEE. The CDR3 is CASSVELAVGEQFF. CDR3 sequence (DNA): TGTGCCAGCAGCGTAGAACTAGCGGTGGGCGAGCAGTTCTTC.

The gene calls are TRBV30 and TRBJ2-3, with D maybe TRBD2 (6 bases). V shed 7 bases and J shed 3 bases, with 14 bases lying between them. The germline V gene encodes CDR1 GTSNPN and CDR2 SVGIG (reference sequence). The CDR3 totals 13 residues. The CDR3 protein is CASRWGETDTQYF. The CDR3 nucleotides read TGTGCCTCCCGGTGGGGGGAGACAGATACGCAGTATTTT.

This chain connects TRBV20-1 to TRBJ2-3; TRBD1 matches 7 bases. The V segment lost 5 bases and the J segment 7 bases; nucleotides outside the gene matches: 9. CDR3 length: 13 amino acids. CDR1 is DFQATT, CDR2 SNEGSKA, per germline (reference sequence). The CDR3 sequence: CSAPRVGQNTQYF. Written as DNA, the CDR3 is TGCAGTGCTCCCAGGGTGGGACAGAATACGCAGTATTTT.

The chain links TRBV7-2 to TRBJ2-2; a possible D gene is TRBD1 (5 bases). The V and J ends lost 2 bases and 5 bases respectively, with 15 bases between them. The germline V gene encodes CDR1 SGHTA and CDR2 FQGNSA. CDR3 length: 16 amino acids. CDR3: CASSLRGSVITGELFF. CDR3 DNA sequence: TGTGCCAGCAGCTTAAGGGGATCAGTCATAACCGGGGAGCTGTTTTTT.

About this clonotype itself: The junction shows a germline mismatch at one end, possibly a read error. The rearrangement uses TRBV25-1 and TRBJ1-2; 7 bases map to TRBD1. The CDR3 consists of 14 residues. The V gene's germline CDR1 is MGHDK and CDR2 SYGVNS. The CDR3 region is CASSSGTADYGYTF. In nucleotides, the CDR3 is TGCGCCAGCAGCTCCGGGACAGCCGACTATGGCTACACCTTC.

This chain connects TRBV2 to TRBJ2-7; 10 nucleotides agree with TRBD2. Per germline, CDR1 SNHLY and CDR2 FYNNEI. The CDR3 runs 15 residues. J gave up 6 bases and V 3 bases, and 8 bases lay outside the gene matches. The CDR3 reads CASSEGGSGRTEQYF. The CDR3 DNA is TGTGCCAGCAGTGAGGGGGGTAGCGGGAGGACCGAGCAGTACTTC.